Below are 16 T cell receptor beta chains sequenced from a single sample in a study of glioma-infiltrating T cells after dendritic cell vaccination. TCRdb's table, derived via immunoSEQ multiplex PCR, lists solely in-frame clones and lacks some. Altogether under 130,000 clones are present, 80% to 90% being singletons, with the ten largest covering about 12%. The specimen was blood, collected before dendritic cell vaccination. The receptors were gathered from a human donor with glioblastoma.

The chain has TRBV6-8 and TRBJ2-7; TRBD2 agrees at 7 bases. This CDR3 spans 14 amino acids. The V segment lost 6 bases and the J segment 5 bases; nucleotides outside the gene matches: 10. Per the germline V gene, CDR1 is MNHGY and CDR2 is SAAAGT. CDR3 DNA: TGTGCCAGCAGCCGCAGGGAGGGCCCGGACGAGCAGTACTTC. Encoded protein: CASSRREGPDEQYF.

The chain has TRBV7-2 and TRBJ1-4; D is unclear. V was cut by 1 base and J by 2 bases, with 8 bases left in between. Germline V gene lookup returns CDR1 SGHTA and CDR2 FQGNSA. The CDR3 is 15 amino acids. The CDR3 reads CASSLGGGTNEKLFF. CDR3 DNA: TGTGCCAGCAGCTTAGGAGGTGGTACTAATGAAAAACTGTTTTTT.

The chain has TRBV5-1 and TRBJ2-5; perhaps TRBD1 as D (5 bases). Germline CDR1 reads SGHRS; CDR2 reads YFSETQ. Trimming pared 3 bases from V and 1 base from J, leaving 7 bases between. The CDR3 has 13 amino acids. CDR3 in DNA: TGCGCCAGCAGCTCAGGGATCCAAGAGACCCAGTACTTC. This gives the protein CASSSGIQETQYF.

This rearrangement joins TRBV6-5 to TRBJ1-6; a possible D gene is TRBD1 (5 bases). The V and J ends lost 5 bases and 10 bases respectively, with 18 bases between them. The CDR3 sequence is 15 residues long. Germline V lookup: CDR1 MNHEY, CDR2 SVGAGI. CDR3 bases: TGTGCCAGCAGTACCAGGGTGGGGTGGCGGTCACCCCTCCACTTT. It specifies CASSTRVGWRSPLHF.

This chain links TRBV6-1 with TRBJ2-7; D may be TRBD2 (5 bases). The CDR3 runs to 13 residues. Germline CDR1 MNHNS, CDR2 SASEGT. V was shortened by 3 bases and J by 9 bases, with 15 bases between the two germline ends. This CDR3 reads CASSEGGSRGQYF. The CDR3 bases are TGTGCCAGCAGTGAGGGTGGTTCCCGGGGGCAGTACTTC.

V and J are TRBV20-1 and TRBJ1-3; D remains ambiguous. In germline, CDR1 is DFQATT, CDR2 SNEGSKA (reference sequence). Deletions cut 5 bases from V and 4 bases from J, with 6 bases between. The CDR3 is made up of 11 amino acids. CDR3 in amino acids: CSAQAGNTIYF. For the CDR3, the DNA is TGCAGTGCTCAAGCAGGAAACACCATATATTTT.

This rearrangement joins TRBV11-2 to TRBJ2-5; TRBD1 agrees at 7 bases. The J call may be faulty, since TRBJ2-7 better matches the DNA end. CDR1 is SGHAT, CDR2 FQNNGV, per germline. The CDR3 spans 14 residues. This CDR3 reads CASSLIRTGYEQYF. The CDR3 nucleotides are TGTGCCAGCAGCTTAATCAGGACAGGTTACGAGCAGTACTTC.

This clone was seen a single time. The V call is TRBV11-2, the J call TRBJ1-2, with D possibly being TRBD1 (5 bases). V lost 5 bases to trimming and J lost 3 bases, with 19 bases between them. CDR3 length: 16 residues. Germline V gene data show CDR1 as SGHAT and CDR2 as FQNNGV. Here the CDR3 DNA reads TGTGCCAGCAGCCCCGGCCGGGGGGGATTAGACTATGGCTACACCTTC. Its translation: CASSPGRGGLDYGYTF.

The chain is built from TRBV28 and TRBJ2-5, with 11 bases that match TRBD2. After removal of 4 bases from V and 5 bases from J, the junction contained 9 bases not matched to a gene. Germline assignment: CDR1 MDHEN and CDR2 SYDVKM. The CDR3 length is 16 residues. The CDR3 DNA is TGTGCCAGCAGTTCTAGGATAGCGGGGGGGCAGGAGACCCAGTACTTC. Amino acids: CASSSRIAGGQETQYF.

The V gene is TRBV6-5, the J gene TRBJ1-1; weak D call: TRBD1 (5 bases). V dropped 5 bases and J dropped 0 bases, with 13 bases sitting between them. This CDR3 has 15 residues. Germline CDR1 MNHEY, CDR2 SVGAGI. For the CDR3, the DNA is TGTGCCAGCAGTATCCAGGGCGACATGAACACTGAAGCTTTCTTT. Translating it yields CASSIQGDMNTEAFF.

V is TRBV7-6 and J is TRBJ1-2, with 8 bases identical to TRBD1. From germline, CDR1 is SGHVS and CDR2 FNYEAQ. CDR3 length: 17 amino acids. V shed 1 base, J shed 1 base, and the junction held 8 bases outside the gene matches. The CDR3 protein is CASSLDAGGSFNYGYTF. The CDR3 coding sequence is TGTGCCAGCAGCTTAGATGCAGGGGGCTCTTTTAACTATGGCTACACCTTC.

V and J are TRBV9 and TRBJ2-2, with 12 bases matching TRBD2. The germline gives CDR1 SGDLS, CDR2 YYNGEE. The J segment lost 1 base and the V segment lost 2 bases, leaving 3 bases of the junction unmatched. This CDR3 comprises 17 residues. The CDR3 loop reads CASSVGLAGKNTGELFF. The DNA for the CDR3 is TGTGCCAGCAGCGTTGGACTAGCGGGGAAGAACACCGGGGAGCTGTTTTTT.

The chain recombines TRBV6-5 with TRBJ2-2; the D gene is possibly TRBD1 (5 bases). Deletions cut 6 bases from V and 4 bases from J, with 12 bases between. CDR1 is MNHEY, CDR2 SVGAGI, per germline. CDR3 length: 14 residues. The CDR3 DNA is TGTGCCAGCAGGACGACAGTTAGCACCGGGGAGCTGTTTTTT. The encoded protein is CASRTTVSTGELFF.

The chain is built from TRBV5-4 and TRBJ2-7; tentative D call: TRBD2 (6 bases). The CDR3 is made up of 16 amino acids. The germline V gene has CDR1 SGHNT and CDR2 YYREEE (reference sequence). V was shortened by 3 bases and J by 7 bases, with 23 bases between the two germline ends. CDR3 sequence (DNA): TGTGCCAGCAGCTCCAAGTTCGGGGGACCGCTCGGGGAGCAGTACTTC. It translates to CASSSKFGGPLGEQYF.

This sequence joins TRBV5-6 and TRBJ2-6; 8 bases agree with TRBD2. CDR1 is SGHDT and CDR2 is YYEEEE in the germline V gene. V dropped 4 bases and J dropped 2; count of bases not matched to a gene: 2. The CDR3 spans 15 residues. This chain's CDR3 is CASSPGGTGANVLTF. CDR3 nucleotide sequence: TGTGCCAGCAGCCCGGGAGGGACTGGGGCCAACGTCCTGACTTTC.

V gene TRBV5-1 combines with J gene TRBJ1-2; 7 nucleotides agree with TRBD1. After removal of 1 base from V and 6 bases from J, the junction contained 9 bases not matched to a gene. In germline, CDR1 is SGHRS, CDR2 YFSETQ. The CDR3 is 15 residues long. The CDR3 sequence is CASSLLGATGHGYTF. Here the CDR3 DNA reads TGCGCCAGCAGCTTGTTGGGGGCGACAGGGCATGGCTACACCTTC.